This TCR beta chain originates from a study of shared clonotypes between healthy human individuals. Study conclusions and caveats: Estimated clonotype richness was generally higher in naive than memory subsets.

A remark on this clone: Its target is not known.

Profiled with immunoSEQ multiplex PCR; TCRdb holds only in-frame clones, not every one. Among 900,000 to 1,200,000 clones listed, about 80% were seen once. The germline gives CDR1 SGHAT, CDR2 FQNNGV. The CDR3 has 18 residues. The trim removed 5 bases at V and 4 bases at J, leaving 15 bases unmatched. This sequence originates from a man in his late teens or twenties in good health. Some clones in this sample may be carry-over from other donors' samples. Sequenced input: memory CD4+ T cells from PBMCs. The sample's subset: CD45RA-negative fraction. The rearrangement links TRBV11-2 to TRBJ2-2; TRBD2 aligns across 8 bases. The CDR3: CASSPRGGRGIGTGELFF. For the CDR3, the DNA is TGTGCCAGCAGCCCCCGGGGGGGTCGCGGGATTGGCACCGGGGAGCTGTTTTTT. Looking up the rest from reference TRBV11-2 and TRBJ2-2 gives the full variable domain: EAGVAQSPRYKIIEKRQSVAFWCNPISGHATLYWYQQILGQGPKLLIQFQNNGVVDDSQLPKDRFSAERLKGVDSTLKIQPAKLEDSAVYLCASSPRGGRGIGTGELFFGEGSRLTVL.